The clone carrying this T cell receptor (beta chain) was observed at least ten times. The CDR3 extends over 11 amino acids. With 6 bases removed from V and 4 bases from J, the gap between germline ends came to 7 bases. Germline lookup yields CDR1 ENHRY and CDR2 SYGVKD. The data are from a study of T-cell reconstitution after alpha-beta-depleted transplantation in children. Unique molecular identifiers were incorporated when the TCRbeta library was constructed. TCRdb independently ran MiXCR on the PCR reads; one entry per CDR3 protein. The repertoire holds hundreds of thousands of distinct CDR3 sequences, around 13% seen once, with approximately 2.9% in the top ten.

The specimen comprised PBMCs from the stem cell graft donor, sampled from the stem cell graft. This receptor was obtained from a human donor who donated a stem cell graft to a child with acute lymphoblastic leukemia. This chain links TRBV10-3 with TRBJ2-7, with D possibly called TRBD1 or TRBD2 (5 bases each). This CDR3 reads CAISEGYEQYF. DNA for the CDR3: TGTGCCATCAGCGAGGGGTACGAGCAGTACTTC.